This passage covers 20 T cell receptor beta chains from one sample sequenced in a study of shared clonotypes between healthy human individuals. Sequencing was performed with immunoSEQ multiplex PCR; in TCRdb, only in-frame clones are kept and a portion is missing. Of under 2,000,000 clones in the sample, about 95% were seen once. Positively selected for CCR7, the CD45RO-negative cells used as naive CD8 cells excluded terminally differentiated effector memory CD45RA+ cells. The sequencing sample was made of naive CD8+ T cells sorted from blood. These receptors came from a man aged 18 to 30 in good health.

This clone was counted only a few times. CDR3 sequence (DNA): TGTGCCAGCAGTTTAAACGCAGGTTCACCCCTCCACTTT. This sequence encodes CASSLNAGSPLHF. The chain has TRBV27 and TRBJ1-6; D not resolved. Germline V gives CDR1 MNHEY, CDR2 SMNVEV (reference sequence). This CDR3 has 13 residues. The ends were cut back, 2 bases at V and 9 bases at J, with 8 bases in the middle.

This chain connects TRBV9 to TRBJ2-7, with 7 bases matching TRBD1. With V trimmed by 4 bases and J by 3 bases, 16 bases remained unmatched. The length of the CDR3 is 17 residues. Germline V gives CDR1 SGDLS, CDR2 YYNGEE. CDR3 coding DNA: TGTGCCAGCAGCCCCTCCCTAGGGGACGCAGGGGGCTACGAGCAGTACTTC. Amino acid sequence: CASSPSLGDAGGYEQYF.

V is TRBV14 and J is TRBJ2-1, with D tentatively TRBD1 (6 bases). CDR3 size: 16 residues. Germline assignment: CDR1 SGHDN and CDR2 FVKESK. Trimming shortened V by 2 bases and J by 1 base, and 12 bases separated the two germline ends. In DNA, the CDR3 is TGTGCCAGCAGCCAACTCCCGGGGACATCCTACAATGAGCAGTTCTTC. It encodes CASSQLPGTSYNEQFF.

Written as DNA, the CDR3 is TGCGCCAGCAGCCAAGAAATGAGAGATTACGAGCAGTACTTC. Translated: CASSQEMRDYEQYF. The rearrangement joins TRBV4-3 to TRBJ2-7; no reliable D call. The ends were cut back, 0 bases at V and 4 bases at J, with 10 bases in the middle. Germline CDR1 and CDR2: LGHNA and YSLEER. This CDR3 has 14 amino acids.

The V and J genes are TRBV15 and TRBJ2-3, with 12 bases that match TRBD2. The CDR3 is made up of 17 amino acids. The germline gives CDR1 LNHNV, CDR2 YYDKDF (reference sequence). V lost 0 bases, J lost 2 bases, and 3 bases stayed unmatched. The CDR3 coding sequence is TGTGCCACCAGCAGAGACCGGACTAGCGGGACCACAGATACGCAGTATTTT. Translation gives CATSRDRTSGTTDTQYF.

The chain employs TRBV7-2 and TRBJ2-3, with TRBD1 as a possible D gene (6 bases). The CDR3 runs 14 residues. V was clipped by 3 bases and J by 3 bases, with 10 bases between them. Germline CDR1 SGHTA, CDR2 FQGNSA. The CDR3 loop reads CASSFTTGTDTQYF. The CDR3, as DNA: TGTGCCAGCAGCTTCACAACAGGGACAGATACGCAGTATTTT.

Points on this clone: The identical CDR3 is also encoded by other nucleotide sequences in the sample. This sequence joins TRBV7-9 and TRBJ1-5; D is uncertain. The CDR3 spans 12 residues. Looked up from germline, CDR1 is SEHNR and CDR2 is FQNEAQ (reference sequence). The V end lost 1 base, the J end lost 7 bases, and 5 bases lay between the germline ends. The CDR3 nucleotides are TGTGCCAGCAGCTTAGGAGGACAGCCCCAGCATTTT. Protein: CASSLGGQPQHF. The variable domain in full, completed from reference TRBV7-9 and TRBJ1-5, reads DTGVSQNPRHKITKRGQNVTFRCDPISEHNRLYWYRQTLGQGPEFLTYFQNEAQLEKSRLLSDRFSAERPKGSFSTLEIQRTEQGDSAMYLCASSLGGQPQHFGDGTRLSIL.

The CDR3 coding sequence is TGTGCCAGCAGCGACAGGGGGAGCGAGGAGACCCAGTACTTC. Protein product: CASSDRGSEETQYF. V usage is TRBV11-3 and J usage is TRBJ2-5; 9 bases map to TRBD1. Trimming cost V 5 bases and J 5 bases; bases outside gene matches: 6. The germline CDR1 and CDR2 sequences are SGHNT and YENEEA. The CDR3 is 14 amino acids.

J is TRBJ2-7 and V is TRBV6-1; TRBD2 aligns across 8 bases. The CDR3 length is 16 residues. Germline lookup yields CDR1 MNHNS and CDR2 SASEGT. V shed 3 bases, J shed 4 bases, and the junction held 11 bases outside the gene matches. The CDR3 protein is CASSDVGLAAEYEQYF. CDR3 DNA: TGTGCCAGCAGTGACGTCGGACTAGCCGCGGAATACGAGCAGTACTTC.

This clone is a singleton in its sample. The CDR3 here is CAWGLAGGPYNEQFF. CDR3 nucleotide sequence: TGTGCCTGGGGCCTAGCGGGAGGACCCTACAATGAGCAGTTCTTC. The chain employs TRBV30 and TRBJ2-1, with 11 bases that match TRBD2. V was clipped by 5 bases and J by 2 bases; unmatched bases: 5. The CDR3 is made up of 15 amino acids. CDR1 and CDR2 (germline): GTSNPN, SVGIG (reference sequence).

This chain joins TRBV5-4 and TRBJ2-5, with 7 nucleotides matching TRBD1. The CDR3 totals 15 residues. The V gene's germline CDR1 is SGHNT and CDR2 YYREEE (reference sequence). The ends lost 4 bases at V and 5 bases at J; junction bases unmatched: 11. The CDR3 reads CASSPTEGAVETQYF. The CDR3 DNA sequence: TGTGCCAGCAGCCCCACCGAGGGGGCTGTCGAGACCCAGTACTTC.

The CDR3 DNA sequence: TGCGCCAGCAGCTGGAGGGCGCGGGGGTCAGGGACCGGGGAGCTGTTTTTT. Protein: CASSWRARGSGTGELFF. J is TRBJ2-2 and V is TRBV5-1; the match to TRBD2 covers 7 bases. Losses at the gene ends were 3 bases for V and 5 bases for J; bases not matched to a gene: 13. Germline CDR1 SGHRS, CDR2 YFSETQ. This CDR3 has 17 amino acids.

The V gene is TRBV29-1, the J gene TRBJ2-5, with TRBD1 matching 8 bases. Germline V gene sequence: CDR1 SQVTM, CDR2 ANQGSEA. The CDR3 consists of 15 residues. The ends lost 3 bases at V and 0 bases at J; junction bases unmatched: 6. The CDR3 DNA sequence: TGCAGCGTTGAGCGGACAGGGCTGTACCAAGAGACCCAGTACTTC. Translation gives CSVERTGLYQETQYF.

This clone appeared a single time. The V gene is TRBV10-3, the J gene TRBJ2-1; no clear D gene. The V gene's germline CDR1 is ENHRY and CDR2 SYGVKD. The V end was cut by 10 bases, the J end by 7 bases, with 14 bases between. The CDR3 loop spans 12 amino acids. The DNA for the CDR3 is TGTGCCACCTCCCCTATCGGGAATGAGCAGTTCTTC. Translated, it gives CATSPIGNEQFF.

This chain joins TRBV4-3 and TRBJ2-7, with D perhaps matching TRBD2 (5 bases). This CDR3 has 15 residues. V shed 1 base and J shed 2 bases, with 12 bases lying between them. CDR1 is LGHNA, CDR2 YSLEER, per germline. This CDR3 reads CASSQVLEDPYEQYF. In nucleotides, the CDR3 is TGCGCCAGCAGCCAAGTACTGGAGGATCCCTACGAGCAGTACTTC.

The CDR3 sequence is CASSPGTGIVQPQHF. As DNA, the CDR3 is TGTGCCAGCAGTCCCGGGACAGGGATCGTCCAGCCCCAGCATTTT. This chain uses TRBV27 with TRBJ1-5; 9 positions agree with TRBD1. There are 15 residues in the CDR3. With 5 bases clipped from V and 7 bases from J, the junction kept 9 bases outside the gene matches. Germline CDR1 is MNHEY and CDR2 is SMNVEV (reference sequence).

Details on this clone: The same CDR3 arises from other DNA sequences in this sample as well. The rearrangement joins TRBV11-2 to TRBJ2-7; D might be TRBD1 (5 bases). The CDR3 length is 13 residues. V dropped 5 bases and J dropped 7 bases, with 15 bases sitting between them. Germline lookup yields CDR1 SGHAT and CDR2 FQNNGV. CDR3 region: CASSLGRGREQYF. In nucleotides, the CDR3 is TGTGCCAGCAGCCTTGGTAGGGGTAGGGAGCAGTACTTC.

As concerns this clone: Other DNA sequences in this sample translate to the same CDR3. The chain is built from TRBV28 and TRBJ1-1, with TRBD1 identical over 11 bases. The ends lost 4 bases at V and 6 bases at J; junction bases unmatched: 4. This CDR3 is built from 14 residues. Germline V gene lookup returns CDR1 MDHEN and CDR2 SYDVKM. CDR3 in DNA: TGTGCCAGCAGTTCCGCGGGACAGGGGGCTGAAGCTTTCTTT. This encodes CASSSAGQGAEAFF.

The V and J genes are TRBV6-5 and TRBJ2-3; 7 nucleotides agree with TRBD2. Germline trimming cut 8 bases from V and 5 bases from J; bases unmatched to any gene: 7. The length of the CDR3 is 13 residues. Germline V gives CDR1 MNHEY, CDR2 SVGAGI. CDR3 nucleotides: TGTGCCAGCTATCCCATAGCGGGAGATACGCAGTATTTT. Its protein is CASYPIAGDTQYF.

In regard to this clone: Other DNA sequences of this sample code for an identical CDR3. The V gene is TRBV19, the J gene TRBJ1-1; unclear D gene. The CDR3 consists of 13 residues. V was pared by 3 bases and J by 1 base, with 6 bases between. Germline V gene lookup returns CDR1 LNHDA and CDR2 SQIVND (reference sequence). Here the CDR3 reads CASSISANTEAFF. CDR3 coding DNA: TGTGCCAGTAGTATCTCGGCGAACACTGAAGCTTTCTTT.